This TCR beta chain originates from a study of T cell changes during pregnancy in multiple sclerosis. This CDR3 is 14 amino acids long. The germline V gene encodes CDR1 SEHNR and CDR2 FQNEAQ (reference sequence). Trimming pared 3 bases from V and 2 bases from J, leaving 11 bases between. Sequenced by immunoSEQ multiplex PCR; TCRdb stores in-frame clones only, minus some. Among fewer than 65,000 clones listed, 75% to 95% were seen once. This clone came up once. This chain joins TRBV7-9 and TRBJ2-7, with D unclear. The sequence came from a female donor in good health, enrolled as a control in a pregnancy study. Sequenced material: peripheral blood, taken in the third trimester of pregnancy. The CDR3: CASSFGRQTYEQYF. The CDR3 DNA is TGTGCCAGCAGCTTTGGCAGGCAAACCTACGAGCAGTACTTC.